This record looks at one T cell receptor beta chain sequence and its context. This clone appeared once. The specificity of this receptor is unknown. Base qualities are missing; no much larger clone stands one base away. Different DNA sequences within this sample yield the same CDR3. The immunoSEQ Assay, a bias-controlled multiplex PCR, was used to amplify TCRbeta CDR3 regions from genomic DNA. The source study handled its data this way. The number of nucleated cells in each sample was estimated by amplification of reference gene primers within the assay. Sequence reads were collapsed and filtered to measure the absolute abundance of every unique TCRbeta CDR3 rearrangement. For each sample, productive Simpson clonality was calculated as the square root of Simpson's diversity index over productive rearrangements. The table was pulled from immuneACCESS by TCRdb, which kept in-frame rearrangements only. Such tables lose some clones; where checked, under half of the loss comes from unresolved V genes, and the rest has no known cause. For V, J and clone size, that table is used; D and trimming come from the DNA. This sample gives 250,000 or so clones in total; under 90% of them show up just once. The biggest ten clones account for roughly 1.8% of the sample.

The data derive from a study of blood T cell repertoires in COVID-19 (dated by TCRdb to the early 2020s). With regard to the full study: The collaborator samples originated in the United States, Italy and Spain and spanned the acute and convalescent phases of COVID-19. The repertoires were made available in a free public database intended to serve as a resource for research on the immune response to SARS-CoV-2. Where available, HLA class I and class II types were obtained from metadata supplied by the sample provider rather than from assay-based typing. Samples came from the ongoing ImmuneRACE study (first 160 participants) plus 1,254 subjects from 6 global collaborators. Deeply sampled blood TCRbeta repertoires from subjects exposed to, actively infected with, or recovered from COVID-19 were included in the dataset. Nearly every sample came with metadata listing a de-identified subject ID, COVID-19 status, age in years and sex. The material from the prospective study consisted of cDNA or gDNA derived from T cells, B-cell-depleted T cells, or PBMCs.

What the work shows at the level of the full study, not this receptor alone: The quantity of clinical and demographic metadata differed by source and by participant and was supplied without curation.

Its CDR3 holds 15 amino acids, cysteine through phenylalanine. CDR3 DNA only is kept here, 45 bases in frame from base 1. The germline V gene sets CDR1 to SGHTA and CDR2 to FQGNSA. For this chain, trimming is 3 bases at the V end and 0 bases at the J end, and the number of junction bases without a gene match is 4. Participants in the prospective study were aged about 18 to 95 years, lived in under 30 United States geographic areas, and enrolled through a virtual design. In the prospective study, participants were assigned to cohorts based on the clinical history participants reported in a screening survey and a study questionnaire. ImmuneRACE Cohort 3 recovered participants were defined by two consecutive negative NP/OP PCR tests, healthcare professional clearance, or symptom resolution. In the prospective study, whole blood, serum and a nasopharyngeal or oropharyngeal swab were collected from each participant by mobile phlebotomists. Participants in the prospective study had the option to provide additional blood draws and questionnaires over a roughly two-month period. Blood samples from the prospective study were shipped frozen or at room temperature prior to DNA extraction.

The receptor's source is a man aged 55 to 69 who had recovered from COVID-19. The chain links TRBV7-2 with TRBJ2-5; 7 junctional bases match TRBD1. Sequenced: PBMCs or T cells enriched from blood (not recorded which). The bases are TGTGCCAGCAGCTTTGACAGGGCGTACCAAGAGACCCAGTACTTC. This gives the protein CASSFDRAYQETQYF.